These 11 T cell receptor beta chains originate from one sample sequenced in a study of blood T cell repertoires in COVID-19. Sequenced by immunoSEQ multiplex PCR; TCRdb stores in-frame clones only, minus some. Of under 110,000 clones listed, roughly four fifths are singletons. Sequenced: peripheral blood. Receptors were obtained from a woman in her sixties or seventies with acute or convalescent COVID-19.

This chain connects TRBV5-4 to TRBJ2-2; 7 bases map to TRBD1. V trimming: 3 bases; J trimming: 6 bases; junction bases outside the gene matches: 11. CDR3 size: 16 residues. Germline CDR1 reads SGHNT; CDR2 reads YYREEE (reference sequence). The CDR3 spells CASSSPQGVRAGELFF. CDR3 nucleotide sequence: TGTGCCAGCAGCTCCCCCCAGGGGGTGCGGGCCGGGGAGCTGTTTTTT.

The chain carries TRBV11-2 and TRBJ2-1; 12 nucleotides line up with TRBD2. The CDR3 loop spans 17 amino acids. After removal of 5 bases from V and 7 bases from J, the junction contained 12 bases not matched to a gene. Germline V gene lookup returns CDR1 SGHAT and CDR2 FQNNGV. For the CDR3, the DNA is TGTGCCAGCAGCCCTCCCTCTCTAGCGGGGGGGGTGAATGAGCAGTTCTTC. Translating gives CASSPPSLAGGVNEQFF.

Note on this clone: Other DNA sequences of this sample code for an identical CDR3. The CDR3 DNA is TGTGCCAGCTCACCTTCGGGGGGCTACGAGCAGTACTTC. Residues: CASSPSGGYEQYF. The gene calls are TRBV18 and TRBJ2-7, with 7 bases aligning to TRBD2. Germline V CDR1 and CDR2: KGHSH, LQKENI. Unmatched junction bases numbered 2, after V lost 3 bases and J lost 3 bases. The CDR3 has 13 residues.

This chain uses TRBV19 with TRBJ1-1; a weak D match, TRBD1 (6 bases). This CDR3 has 16 amino acids. Trimming removed 4 bases from V and 4 bases from J, with 19 bases in between. CDR1 LNHDA and CDR2 SQIVND come from the germline V gene (reference sequence). DNA of the CDR3: TGTGCCAGTAGTAAATTCGCAGGGGAGAGGGGCACTGAAGCTTTCTTT. Protein sequence: CASSKFAGERGTEAFF.

The rearrangement uses TRBV2 and TRBJ1-4; no firm D call. The CDR3 is 15 amino acids. CDR1 is SNHLY, CDR2 FYNNEI, per germline. The V and J ends lost 6 bases and 2 bases respectively, with 13 bases between them. The CDR3 region is CASRSRPGTNEKLFF. For the CDR3, the DNA is TGTGCCAGCAGATCAAGGCCGGGGACTAATGAAAAACTGTTTTTT.

This chain joins TRBV18 and TRBJ2-2, with TRBD1 matching over 7 bases. Germline V gives CDR1 KGHSH, CDR2 LQKENI. The V and J ends lost 6 bases and 3 bases, in that order; junction bases with no gene match: 10. The length of the CDR3 is 16 residues. This chain's CDR3 is CASSYRQGIDTGELFF. The CDR3 DNA is TGTGCCAGCTCGTATCGACAGGGAATTGACACCGGGGAGCTGTTTTTT.

This chain uses TRBV30 with TRBJ2-2; D remains ambiguous. Germline loops: CDR1 GTSNPN, CDR2 SVGIG (reference sequence). The CDR3 has 12 residues. V was cut by 1 base and J by 7 bases, with 7 bases left in between. As DNA, the CDR3 is TGTGCCTGGAGTGGCCCGGGCGGGGAGCTGTTTTTT. Its translation is CAWSGPGGELFF. The full variable domain, completed using reference TRBV30 and TRBJ2-2, is SQTIHQWPATLVQPVGSPLSLECTVEGTSNPNLYWYRQAAGRGLQLLFYSVGIGQISSEVPQNLSASRPQDRQFILSSKKLLLSDSGFYLCAWSGPGGELFFGEGSRLTVL.

The chain couples TRBV5-6 to TRBJ2-6, with D perhaps matching TRBD2 (5 bases). Germline V gene lookup returns CDR1 SGHDT and CDR2 YYEEEE. There are 19 residues in the CDR3. Between the trimmed V and J ends, which lost 2 bases and 4 bases, there was a span of 22 bases. Here the CDR3 DNA reads TGTGCCAGCAGCTTCGGTGGTCTAGCAAGGGCGTGGGGGGCCAACGTCCTGACTTTC. It specifies CASSFGGLARAWGANVLTF.

The CDR3 spells CASGGQSSFANYGYTF. The CDR3 DNA reads as TGTGCCAGTGGCGGACAGTCCTCATTCGCTAACTATGGCTACACCTTC. This rearrangement joins TRBV5-4 to TRBJ1-2, with D possibly matching TRBD1 (6 bases). Germline CDR1 and CDR2: SGHNT and YYREEE (reference sequence). This CDR3 region has 16 residues. The V and J ends lost 8 bases and 0 bases respectively, with 20 bases between them.

The V and J genes are TRBV27 and TRBJ2-1; 12 positions agree with TRBD2. V gave up 5 bases and J gave up 0 bases; unmatched junction bases: 14. This CDR3 region has 20 residues. Germline V gene lookup returns CDR1 MNHEY and CDR2 SMNVEV (reference sequence). The CDR3 here is CASSNRLAGETDYSYNEQFF. CDR3 coding DNA: TGTGCCAGCAGTAACCGACTAGCGGGGGAAACGGATTACTCCTACAATGAGCAGTTCTTC.

A single count supports this clone. The chain couples TRBV2 to TRBJ2-5, with D perhaps TRBD2 (6 bases). CDR1 SNHLY and CDR2 FYNNEI come from the germline V gene. CDR3 length: 12 amino acids. Trimming cost V 4 bases and J 5 bases, with 8 bases left between them. CDR3 nucleotides: TGTGCCAGCAGTGTAGGGAGGGAGACCCAGTACTTC. It specifies CASSVGRETQYF.